The 9 T cell receptor beta chains below come from one sample, sequenced in a study of T cell clonotyping in hematopoietic cell transplantation. The data were produced by immunoSEQ multiplex PCR, yet TCRdb's version contains in-frame clones alone and is incomplete. Found here are over 25,000 clones, around 95% of them singletons; the top ten hold roughly 1.4%. Material for sequencing was peripheral blood mononuclear cells. Receptors were obtained from a man aged 50 or older in good health. Some clones in this sample may be carry-over from other donors' samples.

The sample holds one count of this clone. The chain joins TRBV7-3 to TRBJ2-2; D not certain. The CDR3 contains 15 residues. V shed 6 bases and J shed 6 bases, with 17 bases lying between them. CDR1 is SGHTA and CDR2 is FQGTGA in the germline V gene. The CDR3 bases are TGTGCCAGCAGGCCCTCCTTCGTAGTGGCCGGGGAGCTGTTTTTT. Its protein product is CASRPSFVVAGELFF.

This clone was counted once. The chain links TRBV7-2 to TRBJ1-1; D is possibly TRBD1 (6 bases). CDR1 and CDR2 from the germline V gene are SGHTA and FQGNSA. The V end lost 8 bases, the J end lost 2 bases, and 15 bases lay between the germline ends. This CDR3 contains 14 residues. The CDR3 nucleotides are TGTGCCAGCGGGATTCGGACAGCTAACACTGAAGCTTTCTTT. Translation gives CASGIRTANTEAFF.

The CDR3 is CASSKNRGSNTEAFF. CDR3 DNA sequence: TGTGCCAGCAGTAAAAACAGGGGATCGAACACTGAAGCTTTCTTT. The chain couples TRBV28 to TRBJ1-1, with 7 bases matching TRBD1. There are 15 residues in the CDR3. Germline V gives CDR1 MDHEN, CDR2 SYDVKM. The J segment lost 1 base and the V segment lost 5 bases, leaving 7 bases of the junction unmatched.

The V gene is TRBV11-2, the J gene TRBJ2-2; D may be TRBD1 (6 bases). Per the germline V gene, CDR1 is SGHAT and CDR2 is FQNNGV. V was trimmed by 2 bases and J by 5 bases, leaving 9 bases between them. The CDR3 runs 14 residues. CDR3 sequence (DNA): TGTGCCAGCAGCTTACAGGGGCGAACCGGGGAGCTGTTTTTT. It yields the protein CASSLQGRTGELFF.

This clone appeared a single time. V gene TRBV30 combines with J gene TRBJ2-7, with 10 positions matching TRBD1. This CDR3 contains 14 residues. Germline trimming cut 5 bases from V and 3 bases from J; bases unmatched to any gene: 7. Germline CDR1 is GTSNPN and CDR2 is SVGIG (reference sequence). The CDR3 protein is CAWGGQGSFYEQYF. The CDR3 region has the DNA TGTGCCTGGGGGGGACAGGGGAGTTTCTACGAGCAGTACTTC. The variable domain in full, completed from reference TRBV30 and TRBJ2-7, reads SQTIHQWPATLVQPVGSPLSLECTVEGTSNPNLYWYRQAAGRGLQLLFYSVGIGQISSEVPQNLSASRPQDRQFILSSKKLLLSDSGFYLCAWGGQGSFYEQYFGPGTRLTVT.

CDR3 DNA: TGTGCCAGCAGCCTAGGGACTAGCGGGGGTTCCTACGAGCAGTACTTC. As protein: CASSLGTSGGSYEQYF. The rearrangement joins TRBV5-4 to TRBJ2-7; 14 bases align to TRBD2. This CDR3 comprises 16 residues. CDR1 and CDR2 (germline): SGHNT, YYREEE (reference sequence). The V and J ends lost 4 bases and 1 base, in that order; junction bases with no gene match: 4.

The rearrangement links TRBV11-2 to TRBJ1-6; the match to TRBD1 covers 7 bases. The CDR3 extends over 14 amino acids. The germline V gene has CDR1 SGHAT and CDR2 FQNNGV. V trimming: 5 bases; J trimming: 7 bases; junction bases outside the gene matches: 5. CDR3 protein: CASSGDRVNSPLHF. The CDR3 DNA reads TGTGCCAGCAGCGGCGACAGGGTGAATTCACCCCTCCACTTT.

The CDR3 loop is CAWSGGIGKGSPLHF. CDR3 DNA sequence: TGTGCCTGGAGTGGAGGTATAGGAAAAGGGTCACCCCTCCACTTT. This rearrangement joins TRBV30 to TRBJ1-6; D uncertain. The ends were cut back, 1 base at V and 10 bases at J, with 17 bases in the middle. Germline V gene data show CDR1 as GTSNPN and CDR2 as SVGIG (reference sequence). This CDR3 contains 15 residues.

The rearrangement uses TRBV9 and TRBJ1-5; 7 positions match TRBD1. Unmatched junction bases numbered 5, after V lost 0 bases and J lost 5 bases. Germline loops: CDR1 SGDLS, CDR2 YYNGEE. The CDR3 has 15 residues. The CDR3 protein is CASSVGGGGHQPQHF. The CDR3, as DNA: TGTGCCAGCAGCGTAGGAGGGGGCGGACATCAGCCCCAGCATTTT. The complete variable domain, with remaining parts taken from reference TRBV9 and TRBJ1-5, reads DSGVTQTPKHLITATGQRVTLRCSPRSGDLSVYWYQQSLDQGLQFLIQYYNGEERAKGNILERFSAQQFPDLHSELNLSSLELGDSALYFCASSVGGGGHQPQHFGDGTRLSIL.